This paragraph reports one T cell receptor beta chain. Its antigen is as yet unknown. The PCR employed 60 Vbeta primers together with 13 Jbeta primers. Assay used: immunoSEQ multiplex PCR; TCRdb lists only in-frame clones, some missing. This sample has approximately 180,000 clones, with over 60% found just once. These data are taken from a study of cytomegalovirus exposure and HLA in healthy donors. The study, taken as a whole, reports: Later analysis identified a missense DCLRE1C variant that was linked to TCR beta V- and J-gene trimming. Listed as cytomegalovirus-associated were about 160 TCR beta chains.

V lost 1 base and J 7 bases, leaving 9 bases between the germline ends. The CDR3 loop spans 13 amino acids. The V gene's germline CDR1 is SGHDT and CDR2 YYEEEE. The sequence was collected from a woman aged 40 to 50 in good health and CMV-seronegative. The chain couples TRBV5-6 to TRBJ2-1; a weak D match, TRBD2 (5 bases). The material sequenced was PBMCs. The CDR3 sequence is CASSLSLANEQFF. Here the CDR3 DNA reads TGTGCCAGCAGCTTGAGCCTAGCTAATGAGCAGTTCTTC.